The rows below give T cell receptor beta chains drawn from one sample of a study of T cells in Graves' hyperthyroidism and ophthalmopathy. TCRdb processed the multiplex PCR reads anew with MiXCR; each CDR3 protein has one entry. Among roughly 170,000 distinct CDR3 sequences listed, about a sixth were seen once. Sequencing input: blood. The receptors originated from a woman in her forties or fifties with Graves' hyperthyroidism. Both conserved end residues are part of each CDR3. The D gene is left open where the match is weak. A clone size is listed for some rows: how often the clone was seen (once, few, many), or a class if it is expanded.

V	J	size	D	length	CDR3	DNA
TRBV19	TRBJ2-5	-	-	14	CASSPPSFPETQYF	TGTGCCAGTAGCCCCCCGTCTTTCCCAGAGACCCAGTACTTC
TRBV4-1	TRBJ2-3	-	-	15	CASSPGPSGTDTQYF	TGCGCCAGCAGCCCAGGCCCTAGCGGCACAGATACGCAGTATTTT
TRBV20-1	TRBJ2-2	many	-	13	CSARNALTGELFF	TGCAGTGCTAGGAATGCTCTCACCGGGGAGCTGTTTTTT
TRBV19	TRBJ2-1	many	TRBD2	16	CASSPPGTSGLNEQFF	TGTGCCAGTAGTCCACCCGGGACTAGCGGCCTTAATGAGCAGTTCTTC
TRBV20-1	TRBJ1-5	many	-	12	CSAGNSNQPQHF	TGCAGTGCAGGGAATAGCAATCAGCCCCAGCATTTT
TRBV18	TRBJ1-1	many	TRBD1	14	CASSPGQGSTEAFF	TGTGCCAGCTCACCGGGACAGGGGAGCACTGAAGCTTTCTTT
TRBV5-5	TRBJ1-1	many	-	14	CASSLWSANNEAFF	TGTGCCAGCAGCTTGTGGTCTGCGAATAATGAAGCTTTCTTT
TRBV24-1	TRBJ2-6	many	-	15	CATSQPLAGANVLTF	TGTGCCACCAGCCAACCCTTGGCTGGGGCCAACGTCCTGACTTTC
TRBV5-1	TRBJ2-7	-	TRBD2	16	CASSLGAGGPFSEQYF	TGCGCCAGCAGCTTGGGAGCGGGAGGGCCGTTTAGCGAGCAGTACTTC
TRBV16	TRBJ1-6	many	TRBD1	14	CASSVQGAGSPLHF	TGTGCCAGCAGCGTACAGGGGGCTGGTTCACCCCTCCACTTT
TRBV12-3/TRBV12-4	TRBJ2-3	many	-	17	CASSYGGGDRHTDTQYF	TGTGCCAGCAGTTACGGTGGGGGGGACAGACACACAGATACGCAGTATTTT
TRBV12-3/TRBV12-4	TRBJ1-3	-	TRBD1	16	CASSLQGASSGNTIYF	TGTGCCAGCAGTCTGCAGGGGGCTTCCTCTGGAAACACCATATATTTT
TRBV12-3/TRBV12-4	TRBJ1-1	many	-	16	CASSLVPPRMNTEAFF	TGTGCCAGCAGTTTGGTCCCCCCGAGGATGAACACTGAAGCTTTCTTT
TRBV2	TRBJ2-4	many	-	14	CASAFELAKNIQYF	TGTGCCAGCGCTTTCGAATTAGCCAAAAACATTCAGTACTTC
TRBV28	TRBJ1-2	many	-	12	CASSFDSYGYTF	TGTGCCAGCAGTTTTGATAGCTATGGCTACACCTTC
TRBV7-8	TRBJ1-2	-	-	15	CASSLAGHTYYGYTF	TGTGCCAGCAGCTTAGCGGGACATACGTACTATGGCTACACCTTC
TRBV19	TRBJ1-1	many	-	14	CASSIMLMNTEAFF	TGTGCCAGTAGTATTATGTTAATGAACACTGAAGCTTTCTTT
TRBV7-2	TRBJ1-4	many	-	14	CASRATGTNEKLFF	TGTGCCAGCAGGGCGACAGGAACTAATGAAAAACTGTTTTTT
TRBV10-3	TRBJ1-5	many	-	13	CAISEGVGQPQHF	TGTGCCATCAGTGAAGGGGTTGGTCAGCCCCAGCATTTT
TRBV6-5	TRBJ2-3	many	TRBD2	15	CASSYGSGGADTQYF	TGTGCCAGCAGTTACGGAAGCGGGGGCGCAGATACGCAGTATTTT
TRBV7-2	TRBJ2-1	many	-	15	CASSQDWGVYNEQFF	TGTGCCAGCAGCCAAGACTGGGGAGTTTACAATGAGCAGTTCTTC
TRBV18	TRBJ2-5	many	-	14	CASSPQSGQETQYF	TGTGCCAGCTCACCACAATCGGGCCAAGAGACCCAGTACTTC
TRBV29-1	TRBJ1-2	many	TRBD1	13	CSVDGDSAYGYTF	TGCAGCGTTGACGGGGACAGTGCCTATGGCTACACCTTC
TRBV3-1	TRBJ1-4	many	-	14	CASSPGGGIEKLFF	TGTGCCAGCAGCCCGGGTGGCGGAATCGAAAAACTGTTTTTT
TRBV12-3/TRBV12-4	TRBJ2-1	many	TRBD1	15	CASSPPGQNDNEQFF	TGTGCCAGCAGTCCACCGGGACAGAACGACAATGAGCAGTTCTTC
TRBV9	TRBJ2-3	-	-	14	CASSVAQGIDTQYF	TGTGCCAGCAGCGTGGCCCAGGGTATAGATACGCAGTATTTT
TRBV6-1	TRBJ2-5	many	TRBD2	11	CATKRGATQYF	TGTGCCACCAAGCGGGGGGCCACCCAGTACTTC
TRBV25-1	TRBJ1-5	many	-	14	CASSEWGGDQPQHF	TGTGCCAGCAGTGAATGGGGGGGCGATCAGCCCCAGCATTTT
TRBV20-1	TRBJ2-5	-	-	13	CTPRRAGLETQYF	TGCACCCCTCGAAGAGCAGGGTTGGAGACCCAGTACTTC
TRBV29-1	TRBJ1-2	-	-	11	CSVDFGHRYTF	TGCAGCGTAGATTTTGGACATCGCTACACCTTC
TRBV7-9	TRBJ2-1	many	-	14	CASSPRQDYNEQFF	TGTGCCAGCAGCCCGAGGCAGGACTACAATGAGCAGTTCTTC
TRBV7-2	TRBJ2-1	many	-	15	CASSLAGAPNHEQFF	TGTGCCAGCAGCTTAGCGGGGGCCCCGAACCATGAGCAGTTCTTC
TRBV12-3/TRBV12-4	TRBJ2-5	many	TRBD1	15	CASSLLGQAKETQYF	TGTGCCAGCAGCTTACTAGGACAGGCTAAGGAGACCCAGTACTTC
TRBV6-1	TRBJ1-1	many	-	16	CASSEALRWVGTEAFF	TGTGCCAGCAGTGAAGCGCTTCGGTGGGTAGGCACTGAAGCTTTCTTT
TRBV2	TRBJ1-5	many	-	14	CASSKTVTNQPQHF	TGTGCCAGCAGTAAAACAGTCACCAATCAGCCCCAGCATTTT
TRBV28	TRBJ1-1	many	-	15	CASSSLRRRNTEAFF	TGTGCCAGCAGTTCTCTAAGGAGGAGGAACACTGAAGCTTTCTTT
TRBV20-1	TRBJ2-7	many	-	13	CRPGRKSSYEQYF	TGCAGGCCCGGGCGGAAGAGCTCCTACGAGCAGTACTTC
TRBV7-9	TRBJ1-2	many	-	16	CASSRPSWEGRYGYTF	TGTGCCAGCAGCCGACCGTCTTGGGAGGGACGCTATGGCTACACCTTC
TRBV7-2	TRBJ1-1	-	-	13	CASNADENTEAFF	TGTGCCAGCAACGCCGACGAGAACACTGAAGCTTTCTTT
TRBV6-1	TRBJ2-3	many	TRBD1	15	CASRVGQGGTDTQYF	TGTGCCAGCAGGGTCGGACAGGGTGGTACAGATACGCAGTATTTT
TRBV28	TRBJ1-2	-	-	12	CASSLEGLSYTF	TGTGCCAGCAGTTTGGAGGGACTCAGCTACACCTTC
TRBV4-1	TRBJ2-1	-	-	16	CASSQVSGAPYNEQFF	TGCGCCAGCAGCCAAGTATCCGGGGCCCCCTACAATGAGCAGTTCTTC
TRBV12-3/TRBV12-4	TRBJ1-1	many	TRBD1	14	CASTGQGDDTEAFF	TGTGCCAGCACAGGACAGGGGGATGATACTGAAGCTTTCTTT
TRBV27	TRBJ2-5	many	-	15	CASSSQGRVKETQYF	TGTGCCAGCAGTTCCCAGGGAAGGGTAAAAGAGACCCAGTACTTC
TRBV6-2/TRBV6-3	TRBJ2-7	many	-	15	CASSYLLGQIYEQYF	TGTGCCAGCAGTTACCTACTAGGGCAAATCTACGAGCAGTACTTC
TRBV20-1	TRBJ1-3	-	-	13	CSAMGGYGNTIYF	TGCAGTGCTATGGGAGGATACGGAAACACCATATATTTT
TRBV5-1	TRBJ2-1	-	-	15	CASSLWRGGHNEQFF	TGTGCCAGCAGCTTGTGGCGGGGCGGACACAATGAGCAGTTCTTC
TRBV2	TRBJ1-6	few	-	15	CASSGTGTANSPLHF	TGTGCCAGCAGTGGGACCGGGACGGCAAATTCACCCCTCCACTTT